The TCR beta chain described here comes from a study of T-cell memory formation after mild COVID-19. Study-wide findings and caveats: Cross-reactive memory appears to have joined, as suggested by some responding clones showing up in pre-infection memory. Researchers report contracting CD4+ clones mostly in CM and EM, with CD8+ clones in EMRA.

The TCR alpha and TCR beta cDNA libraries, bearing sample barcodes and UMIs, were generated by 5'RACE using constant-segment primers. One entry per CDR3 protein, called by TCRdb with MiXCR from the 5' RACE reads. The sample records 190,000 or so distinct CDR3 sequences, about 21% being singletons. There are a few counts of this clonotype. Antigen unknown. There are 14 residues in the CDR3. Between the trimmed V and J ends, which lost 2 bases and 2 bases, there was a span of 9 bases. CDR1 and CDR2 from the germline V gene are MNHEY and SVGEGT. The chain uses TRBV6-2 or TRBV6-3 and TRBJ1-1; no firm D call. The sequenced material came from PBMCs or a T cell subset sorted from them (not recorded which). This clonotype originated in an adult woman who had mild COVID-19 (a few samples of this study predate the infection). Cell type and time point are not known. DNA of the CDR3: TGTGCCAGCAGTTACCCCGGGCTCAACACTGAAGCTTTCTTT. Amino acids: CASSYPGLNTEAFF.